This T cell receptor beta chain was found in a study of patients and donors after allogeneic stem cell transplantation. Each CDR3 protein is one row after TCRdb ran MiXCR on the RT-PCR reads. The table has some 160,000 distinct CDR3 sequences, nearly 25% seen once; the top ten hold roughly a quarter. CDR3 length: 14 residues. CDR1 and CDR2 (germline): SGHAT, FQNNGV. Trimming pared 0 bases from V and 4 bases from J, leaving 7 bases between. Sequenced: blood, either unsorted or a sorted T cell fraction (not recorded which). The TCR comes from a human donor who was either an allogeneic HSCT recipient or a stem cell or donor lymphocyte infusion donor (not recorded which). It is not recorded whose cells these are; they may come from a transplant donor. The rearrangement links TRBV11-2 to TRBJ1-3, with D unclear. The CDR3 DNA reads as TGTGCCAGCAGCTTAGAGCTGGGGGGAAACACCATATATTTT. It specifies CASSLELGGNTIYF.